Following are 11 T cell receptor beta chains from one sample sequenced in a study of blood T cell repertoires in COVID-19. Generated by immunoSEQ multiplex PCR, the TCRdb table keeps only in-frame clones and is missing some. Among roughly 250,000 clones listed, roughly 80% were seen once. Sample: peripheral blood. The receptors shown here come from a middle-aged woman with active or convalescent COVID-19.

V usage is TRBV2 and J usage is TRBJ2-5, with 9 bases aligning to TRBD1. The junction had 5 bases not matched to a gene; V was cut back by 8 bases and J by 1 base. CDR3 length equals 14 residues. In germline, CDR1 is SNHLY, CDR2 FYNNEI. CDR3 amino acids: CASRETGGQETQYF. In DNA, the CDR3 is TGTGCCAGCCGAGAGACAGGGGGCCAAGAGACCCAGTACTTC.

This clone was seen just once. The CDR3 loop is CAWSVGSTHSNQPQHF. In nucleotides, the CDR3 is TGTGCCTGGAGTGTGGGCTCGACACATAGCAATCAGCCCCAGCATTTT. J is TRBJ1-5 and V is TRBV30; no clear D. The CDR3 spans 16 residues. V lost 0 bases, J lost 0 bases, and 12 bases lay in between. Germline-derived CDR1 and CDR2 are GTSNPN and SVGIG (reference sequence). The whole variable domain, remainder taken from reference TRBV30 and TRBJ1-5, is SQTIHQWPATLVQPVGSPLSLECTVEGTSNPNLYWYRQAAGRGLQLLFYSVGIGQISSEVPQNLSASRPQDRQFILSSKKLLLSDSGFYLCAWSVGSTHSNQPQHFGDGTRLSIL.

In the case of this clone: The sample holds other DNA sequences that translate to the same CDR3. The CDR3 reads CASSEGGGTDTQYF. The CDR3 DNA sequence: TGTGCCAGCAGTGAGGGGGGGGGCACAGATACGCAGTATTTT. The genes are TRBV6-4 and TRBJ2-3; TRBD2 aligns across 7 bases. Germline CDR1 and CDR2: MRHNA and SNTAGT. This CDR3 comprises 14 residues. V dropped 3 bases and J dropped 1; count of bases not matched to a gene: 1.

This clone occurred a few times. The gene calls are TRBV5-4 and TRBJ1-2; 9 positions match TRBD1. Germline CDR1 and CDR2: SGHNT and YYREEE (reference sequence). The CDR3 sequence is 13 residues long. After removal of 1 base from V and 6 bases from J, the junction contained 1 base not matched to a gene. CDR3: CASSLTGGDGYTF. The CDR3 DNA is TGTGCCAGCAGCTTGACAGGGGGCGATGGCTACACCTTC.

Comments on this clone: Different DNA sequences within this sample yield the same CDR3. V usage is TRBV12-3 or TRBV12-4 and J usage is TRBJ2-7; 7 nucleotides line up with TRBD1. With 1 base clipped from V and 3 bases from J, the junction kept 0 bases outside the gene matches. There are 13 residues in the CDR3. The CDR3 region has the DNA TGTGCCAGCAGTTTAGGACAGGGCTACGAGCAGTACTTC. Amino acids: CASSLGQGYEQYF.

This clone was detected only a few times. The same CDR3 also results from other DNA sequences found in this sample. The chain combines TRBV3-1 (or the pseudogene TRBV3-2) with TRBJ1-1; TRBD1 might be the D (6 bases). Germline-derived CDR1 and CDR2 are LGHDT and YNNKEL (reference sequence). This CDR3 contains 14 residues. V was trimmed by 2 bases and J by 1 base, leaving 8 bases between them. CDR3 in amino acids: CASSQLQGNTEAFF. The CDR3 DNA sequence: TGTGCCAGCAGCCAACTACAGGGGAACACTGAAGCTTTCTTT.

The chain recombines TRBV28 with TRBJ1-5; 7 bases agree with TRBD1. Trimming at V came to 8 bases and at J to 0 bases, leaving 13 bases not matched to a gene. CDR3 length: 17 amino acids. Germline V lookup: CDR1 MDHEN, CDR2 SYDVKM. CDR3 nucleotide sequence: TGTGCCAGCGCCCCGACAGGGCTCCGAAATAGCAATCAGCCCCAGCATTTT. This gives the protein CASAPTGLRNSNQPQHF.

This clone has a single count. The chain recombines TRBV5-4 with TRBJ2-4; 9 bases map to TRBD2. J lost 5 bases, V lost 5 bases, and 5 bases had no gene match. The CDR3 length is 14 residues. The germline gives CDR1 SGHNT, CDR2 YYREEE (reference sequence). DNA for the CDR3: TGTGCCAGCAGGTTAGCGGGGGCGGAAAACATTCAGTACTTC. As protein: CASRLAGAENIQYF. Supplemented by reference TRBV5-4 and TRBJ2-4, the full variable domain reads ETGVTQSPTHLIKTRGQQVTLRCSSQSGHNTVSWYQQALGQGPQFIFQYYREEENGRGNFPPRFSGLQFPNYSSELNVNALELDDSALYLCASRLAGAENIQYFGAGTRLSVL.

The chain employs TRBV19 and TRBJ1-2; 9 nucleotides agree with TRBD1. This CDR3 comprises 16 residues. Per germline, CDR1 LNHDA and CDR2 SQIVND (reference sequence). V lost 4 bases, J lost 4 bases, and 10 bases stayed unmatched. CDR3 amino acids: CASSRTGVDLIYGYTF. CDR3 in DNA: TGTGCCAGTAGTAGGACAGGGGTGGATCTCATCTATGGCTACACCTTC.

The chain carries TRBV28 and TRBJ2-7; D may be TRBD1 (6 bases). With 4 bases removed from V and 3 bases from J, the gap between germline ends came to 7 bases. This CDR3 is 12 amino acids long. CDR1 is MDHEN, CDR2 SYDVKM, per germline. The CDR3 is CASSSRGYEQYF. CDR3 sequence (DNA): TGTGCCAGCAGTTCCAGGGGCTACGAGCAGTACTTC. The full variable domain, rest sourced from reference TRBV28 and TRBJ2-7, is DVKVTQSSRYLVKRTGEKVFLECVQDMDHENMFWYRQDPGLGLRLIYFSYDVKMKEKGDIPEGYSVSREKKERFSLILESASTNQTSMYLCASSSRGYEQYFGPGTRLTVT.

The rearrangement links TRBV19 to TRBJ2-1; 8 positions agree with TRBD1. V was clipped by 10 bases and J by 0 bases; unmatched bases: 17. The CDR3 length is 18 residues. CDR1 is LNHDA, CDR2 SQIVND, per germline (reference sequence). CDR3 in DNA: TGTGCCACCAGGTCTACAGGGGGACTCCTGAGCTCCTACAATGAGCAGTTCTTC. This translates into CATRSTGGLLSSYNEQFF.